The T cell receptor beta chain under discussion was sequenced for a study of prognosis after radiotherapy for stage I lung cancer (dated by TCRdb to 2020 to 2022). The study in broad terms: Around 19 stage I NSCLC patients were enrolled in Nanjing, China, between 2018 and early 2019. Oligometastatic NSCLC after surgical resection of the primary tumor was present in roughly five patients, while newly diagnosed primary stage I lung tumors were present in roughly 15. Every patient was regarded as medically inoperable, because of comorbidities in more than 10 cases and refusal of surgery in roughly seven cases. The cohort included 10 to 15 men and about six women, with a median age of about 70 years and a range of roughly 53 to 85 years. Tumor histology was squamous cell carcinoma in seven patients and adenocarcinoma in roughly 12. Image-guided IMRT or VMAT was used to deliver SBRT in 3 to 5 fractions at a biologically effective dose of at least 100 Gy. SBRT was not combined with any concurrent therapy in any patient. Distant metastases were developed by four of the 19 patients after SBRT, at a median of around seven months, whereas no significant progression was observed in the other 15 patients. Peripheral blood TCR beta repertoires were profiled in stage I NSCLC patients before and after stereotactic body radiotherapy, and the repertoires were related to distant failure. A total of roughly 38 blood samples from around 20 patients were sequenced, with one sample obtained before and one obtained after SBRT for each patient. Here is what the overall study found, with its caveats: Post-SBRT Shannon entropy and its change from baseline were lower in patients who developed distant metastases; baseline Shannon entropy was not associated with metastases. Tumor specificity of expanded TCR clones was not determined. A decrease in unique TCR clone counts was observed after SBRT (median roughly 10,000 before versus approximately 6,900 after; Wilcoxon paired P=0.011). None of the reported P values were adjusted for multiple comparisons. The study was limited by its small cohort and short follow-up, and the findings require independent validation. Differences by metastasis status were reportedly seen in TRBV and TRBJ usage frequencies, involving two V genes at baseline and, after SBRT, under ten V genes and two J genes.

CDR1 and CDR2 are drawn from the germline V gene: MNHNS, SASEGT. V is pared back by 3 bases and J by 10 bases, with 22 bases lying between the germline termini. There are 16 amino acids in the CDR3, from cysteine to phenylalanine inclusive. The kept DNA is CDR3 alone, 48 bases in frame from the first base. This clonotype is medium-sized (0.01 to 0.1%). There is no known antigen for this receptor. Within one base of it there is no much larger clone, and no base qualities were kept. The TCR beta CDR3 region was amplified from genomic DNA by two rounds of multiplex PCR. In the first PCR round, primers specific to each TRBV and TRBJ gene were used, and the primer sequences were filed in Chinese patent CN105087789A. The second PCR round used universal primers. The Roche High Pure PCR Template Preparation Kit was used to extract genomic DNA from the frozen PBMCs. Paired-end sequencing with 151 bp reads was performed on the libraries using an Illumina HiSeq 3000. Per the authors' processing: Raw reads lacking the multiplex PCR primer sequences were removed with CutAdapt. Using PEAR, the high-quality paired reads were merged into contigs. By aligning each contig to reference sequences, MiXCR assigned the TRB V, D and J gene segments to that contig. CDR3 sequences were clustered by base quality and sequence similarity to remove sequencing errors. Diversity was measured as Shannon entropy normalized by the natural log of productive TCR sequence number. One minus Shannon entropy divided by the natural log of the number of unique clonotypes was used as the definition of clonality. Using the Youden index from ROC curves, the researchers picked the repertoire-metric cut-offs for progression-free survival, and all analyses were carried out in R 3.5.3. The public sequencing data were trimmed at Q25 with fastp and processed into clonotypes with MiXCR by TCRdb, which kept only in-frame beta chains. Duplicate CDR3 protein sequences are folded into a single record with the most common DNA and genes. V and J calls and clone size were set by TCRdb, not the authors. Within this sample are 9,500 to 15,000 distinct CDR3 sequences, with roughly 54% of them counted one time only. Around 20% of the sample goes to the ten largest clones.

All patients had node-negative disease on CT and PET/CT, and none had a history of other malignancies or had previously received chemotherapy or radiotherapy. Around 6 milliliters of peripheral venous blood were drawn into EDTA tubes at each of two time points. Ficoll-Paque Plus density-gradient centrifugation was used to isolate PBMCs. Right after collection, samples were placed at -80 degrees C and kept there until analysis. The sequence was collected from a donor aged 50 or older with non-small cell lung cancer. The V gene is TRBV6-1 and the J gene is TRBJ2-1; a tentative D match to TRBD1 spans 7 bases. The source material was PBMCs, sampled before or after stereotactic body radiation therapy (not recorded which). The sequenced DNA: TGTGCCAGCAGTGACGAGGACAGGAGTAGCGGCTGGGAGCAGTTCTTC. Its product reads: CASSDEDRSSGWEQFF.